A single T cell receptor (beta chain) is shown here with its context. This table comes from immunoSEQ multiplex PCR, and its TCRdb copy is limited to in-frame clones, with some not included. Counted here are 25,000 to 35,000 clones, about two thirds occurring once; the ten biggest clones make up roughly 15%. The data belong to a study of PD-1 blockade in classical Hodgkin lymphoma. This CDR3 comprises 14 residues. Looked up from germline, CDR1 is SNHLY and CDR2 is FYNNEI. V was trimmed by 5 bases and J by 4 bases, leaving 14 bases between them. Every single patient, without exception, relapsed after autologous stem cell transplantation, and brentuximab vedotin exposure varied.

This TCR was sampled from a human donor with classical Hodgkin lymphoma. The sequencing here drew on peripheral blood mononuclear cells (PBMCs), taken before the second cycle of nivolumab. V usage is TRBV2 and J usage is TRBJ1-1; perhaps TRBD1 as D (5 bases). CDR3 protein: CASSREMGTTEAFF. CDR3 DNA sequence: TGTGCCAGCAGTAGGGAGATGGGGACCACTGAAGCTTTCTTT.